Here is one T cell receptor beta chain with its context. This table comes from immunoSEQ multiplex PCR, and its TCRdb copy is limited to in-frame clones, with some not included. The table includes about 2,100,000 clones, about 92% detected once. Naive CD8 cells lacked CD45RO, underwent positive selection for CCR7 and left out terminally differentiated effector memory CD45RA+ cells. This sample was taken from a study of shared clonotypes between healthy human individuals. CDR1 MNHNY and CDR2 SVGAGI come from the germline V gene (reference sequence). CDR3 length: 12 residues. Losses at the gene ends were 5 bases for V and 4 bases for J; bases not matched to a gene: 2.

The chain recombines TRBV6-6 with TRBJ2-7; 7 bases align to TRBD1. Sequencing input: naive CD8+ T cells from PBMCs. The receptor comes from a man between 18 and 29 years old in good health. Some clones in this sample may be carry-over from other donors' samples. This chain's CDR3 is CASSEGAYEQYF. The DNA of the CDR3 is TGTGCCAGCAGTGAGGGGGCTTACGAGCAGTACTTC.